These 30 T cell receptor beta chains originate from one sample sequenced in a study of blood T cells in healthy people across ages. PCR was performed a second time for roughly 7 to 11 cycles using a sample-barcoded 5' primer and a J-beta primer mix. TCRdb reanalysed the 5' RACE reads using MiXCR and keeps one entry per CDR3 protein. This table holds hundreds of thousands of distinct CDR3 sequences, 40% to 60% found once. The sample taken for sequencing was blood. All receptors come from a man aged 25-45 years in good health.

In regard to this clonotype: Its ends do not fully match the called genes, so a read error is possible. The J gene is TRBJ1-2, the V gene TRBV5-1; D perhaps matches TRBD1 (6 bases). The CDR3 is 15 amino acids. From germline, CDR1 is SGHRS and CDR2 YFSETQ. Here the CDR3 reads CASSLPHRDNYGYTF. The CDR3 nucleotides read TGCGCCAGCAGCTTACCCCACAGGGATAACTATGGCTACACTTTC.

This clonotype was counted many times. The rearrangement uses TRBV9 and TRBJ1-6; D may be TRBD1 (6 bases). Trimming pared 3 bases from V and 0 bases from J, leaving 19 bases between. Per the germline V gene, CDR1 is SGDLS and CDR2 is YYNGEE. This CDR3 has 19 residues. CDR3 sequence (DNA): TGTGCCAGCAGCGCACGCGGGGGACATAAGAGCTCCTATAATTCACCCCTCCACTTT. This codes for CASSARGGHKSSYNSPLHF.

This clonotype was recorded at least ten times. The J gene is TRBJ1-2, the V gene TRBV7-2; no definite D call. The CDR3 has 13 residues. V was shortened by 2 bases and J by 5 bases, with 9 bases between the two germline ends. Germline V gene lookup returns CDR1 SGHTA and CDR2 FQGNSA. CDR3 sequence reads: CASSLPSGYGYTF. CDR3 bases: TGTGCCAGCAGCTTACCCTCGGGGTATGGCTACACCTTC.

As concerns this clonotype: A much larger clone is a single base away; this may be a read error. V is TRBV29-1 and J is TRBJ2-7, with 11 bases matching TRBD1. V was pared by 0 bases and J by 4 bases, with 5 bases of the junction left unmatched. The V gene's germline CDR1 is SQVTM and CDR2 ANQGSEA. This CDR3 spans 15 amino acids. CDR3 in amino acids: CSVEEQGTGGYEQYF. The CDR3 coding sequence is TGCAGCGTTGAAGAGCAGGGGACAGGGGGTTACGAGCAGTACTTC.

The chain combines TRBV6-5 with TRBJ1-2; TRBD1 might be the D (6 bases). The CDR3 has 15 amino acids. V lost 6 bases, J lost 1 base, and 15 bases lay in between. CDR1 is MNHEY and CDR2 is SVGAGI in the germline V gene. This CDR3 is CASRIQGVRNYGYTF. The CDR3 DNA reads TGTGCCAGCAGGATACAGGGAGTGCGTAACTATGGCTACACCTTC.

The gene calls are TRBV7-9 and TRBJ2-7; D uncertain. Germline CDR1 SEHNR, CDR2 FQNEAQ (reference sequence). The V end lost 3 bases, the J end lost 7 bases, and 16 bases lay between the germline ends. The CDR3 contains 14 residues. DNA of the CDR3: TGTGCCAGCAGCTTCGAGGTTCGCAACGCGGAGCAGTACTTC. It is translated as CASSFEVRNAEQYF.

V is TRBV3-1 and J is TRBJ2-6; TRBD1 matches 8 bases. J lost 0 bases, V lost 1 base, and 8 bases had no gene match. This CDR3 comprises 19 residues. The V gene's germline CDR1 is LGHDT and CDR2 YNNKEL (reference sequence). CDR3 residues: CASSQGLTGVYSGANVLTF. In DNA, the CDR3 is TGTGCCAGCAGCCAAGGACTGACAGGGGTGTACTCTGGGGCCAACGTCCTGACTTTC. The full variable domain, rest sourced from reference TRBV3-1 and TRBJ2-6, is DTAVSQTPKYLVTQMGNDKSIKCEQNLGHDTMYWYKQDSKKFLKIMFSYNNKELIINETVPNRFSPKSPDKAHLNLHINSLELGDSAVYFCASSQGLTGVYSGANVLTFGAGSRLTVL.

This clonotype was counted only a few times. The chain links TRBV20-1 to TRBJ1-6, with D possibly being TRBD1 (5 bases). CDR1 DFQATT and CDR2 SNEGSKA come from the germline V gene (reference sequence). There are 16 residues in the CDR3. Trimming left V 4 bases short and J 0 bases short, with 13 bases between. CDR3 residues: CSANWEGSSYNSPLHF. The CDR3 DNA is TGCAGTGCTAATTGGGAGGGGAGCTCCTATAATTCACCCCTCCACTTT.

This chain links TRBV27 with TRBJ1-2; no definite D call. V lost 5 bases and J lost 4, with 11 bases in between. Germline V CDR1 and CDR2: MNHEY, SMNVEV (reference sequence). The CDR3 sequence is 13 residues long. The CDR3 region is CASSPRSTYGYTF. The CDR3 region has the DNA TGTGCCAGCAGTCCTCGGAGTACCTATGGCTACACCTTC.

This rearrangement joins TRBV4-2 to TRBJ2-1; D gene ambiguous. Trimming stripped 0 bases from V and 13 bases from J, with 10 bases between. The CDR3 consists of 12 residues. Germline V gene lookup returns CDR1 LGHNA and CDR2 YNFKEQ. DNA of the CDR3: TGTGCCAGCAGCCAAGATATGGAGACCCAGTTCTTC. Translating gives CASSQDMETQFF.

This clonotype was found a few times. The genes are TRBV4-2 and TRBJ1-5; weak D call: TRBD1 (5 bases). This CDR3 region has 14 residues. Germline V CDR1 and CDR2: LGHNA, YNFKEQ. Trimming left V 1 base short and J 4 bases short, with 8 bases between. The chain's CDR3 is CASSQVGANQPQHF. The CDR3 DNA follows: TGTGCCAGCAGCCAAGTAGGGGCAAATCAGCCCCAGCATTTT.

This clonotype was seen repeatedly, ten times or more. The chain couples TRBV7-2 to TRBJ2-3, with D unclear. V lost 2 bases and J lost 0, with 3 bases in between. The germline CDR1 and CDR2 sequences are SGHTA and FQGNSA. The CDR3 has 13 residues. The CDR3 nucleotides read TGTGCCAGCAGCTTAATGAGCACAGATACGCAGTATTTT. The encoded protein is CASSLMSTDTQYF.

As DNA, the CDR3 is TGTGCCAGCAGACCGGACACGATCTATGGCTACACCTTC. Translated: CASRPDTIYGYTF. The chain combines TRBV6-6 with TRBJ1-2; tentative D call: TRBD1 (5 bases). Germline CDR1 MNHNY, CDR2 SVGAGI (reference sequence). CDR3 length: 13 residues. Trimming removed 6 bases from V and 4 bases from J, with 12 bases in between.

This clonotype came up once. The chain uses TRBV12-3 or TRBV12-4 and TRBJ2-7; D is possibly TRBD2 (6 bases). The CDR3 has 12 residues. V lost 10 bases, J lost 2 bases, and 12 bases lay in between. CDR3 in amino acids: CATAGITYEQYF. The CDR3 nucleotides read TGTGCCACCGCGGGGATCACCTACGAGCAGTACTTC.

The chain has TRBV4-3 and TRBJ1-2; no firm D call. CDR1 is LGHNA, CDR2 YSLEER, per germline. The CDR3 is made up of 16 amino acids. V gave up 0 bases and J gave up 2 bases, with 13 bases separating them. The CDR3 DNA is TGCGCCAGCAGCCAAGATCGGGAGATCGACAACTATGGCTACACCTTC. Residues: CASSQDREIDNYGYTF.

V is TRBV29-1 and J is TRBJ2-5; D ambiguous. Gene TRBJ2-7 matches the end of the DNA better, so the J call may be wrong. Germline assignment: CDR1 SQVTM and CDR2 ANQGSEA. The CDR3 loop spans 12 amino acids. CDR3 sequence (DNA): TGCAGCGTTGGGGTGAACACCTGCGAGCAGTACTTC. Translated, it gives CSVGVNTCEQYF.

A few counts support this clonotype. V and J are TRBV4-1 and TRBJ1-2, with a tentative D call TRBD1 (5 bases). This CDR3 is 15 amino acids long. V was clipped by 2 bases and J by 8 bases, with 18 bases between them. Germline V gene sequence: CDR1 MGHRA, CDR2 YSYEKL. The CDR3 coding sequence is TGCGCCAGCAGCCAAACCCGCGGGACTACTCTCGGCTACACCTTC. It specifies CASSQTRGTTLGYTF.

This clonotype was recorded a few times. The gene calls are TRBV7-9 and TRBJ1-6; TRBD1 might be the D (5 bases). Trimming removed 5 bases from V and 0 bases from J, with 17 bases in between. Germline V gene sequence: CDR1 SEHNR, CDR2 FQNEAQ (reference sequence). CDR3 length: 18 amino acids. In DNA, the CDR3 is TGTGCCAGCAGCCAGGGTTCCCCGACGGGCTCCTATAATTCACCCCTCCACTTT. It specifies CASSQGSPTGSYNSPLHF.

This clonotype appeared many times. The J gene is TRBJ1-5, the V gene TRBV20-1, with D perhaps TRBD1 (6 bases). The CDR3 covers 15 residues. Trimming pared 4 bases from V and 4 bases from J, leaving 17 bases between. The germline V gene encodes CDR1 DFQATT and CDR2 SNEGSKA (reference sequence). CDR3 protein: CSAIGGRARNQPQHF. The CDR3, as DNA: TGCAGTGCTATCGGGGGGCGGGCCCGGAATCAGCCCCAGCATTTT.

The sample holds a few counts of this clonotype. The rearrangement uses TRBV7-2 and TRBJ2-7, with 8 bases that match TRBD1. V dropped 2 bases and J dropped 3; count of bases not matched to a gene: 15. This CDR3 region has 18 residues. The germline V gene encodes CDR1 SGHTA and CDR2 FQGNSA. CDR3 sequence: CASSLSHRGTGIFYEQYF. CDR3 DNA: TGTGCCAGCAGCTTATCCCATCGCGGGACAGGTATATTCTACGAGCAGTACTTC.

The V gene is TRBV7-9, the J gene TRBJ2-5; the D gene is possibly TRBD2 (5 bases). Trimming cost V 0 bases and J 11 bases, with 13 bases left between them. This CDR3 is built from 13 residues. Germline V gives CDR1 SEHNR, CDR2 FQNEAQ (reference sequence). CDR3 residues: CASSLAPRWEQYF. Written as DNA, the CDR3 is TGTGCCAGCAGCTTAGCGCCCCGTTGGGAGCAGTACTTC.

The chain carries TRBV20-1 and TRBJ1-2, with D maybe TRBD1 (5 bases). CDR1 and CDR2 from the germline V gene are DFQATT and SNEGSKA (reference sequence). The length of the CDR3 is 15 residues. Trimming took 0 bases from V and 4 from J, leaving 15 bases between them. The CDR3 DNA reads as TGCAGTGCTAGAGATCTTGCCAGGGTAGCCTATGGCTACACCTTC. Its translation is CSARDLARVAYGYTF.

This clonotype has just a few counts. The chain links TRBV7-2 to TRBJ2-1; TRBD2 aligns across 9 bases. Losses at the gene ends were 4 bases for V and 5 bases for J; bases not matched to a gene: 12. Germline CDR1 is SGHTA and CDR2 is FQGNSA. The CDR3 sequence is 17 residues long. The CDR3 loop is CASSSSDIAGDHNEQFF. The CDR3 DNA reads as TGTGCCAGCAGCTCCTCCGATATAGCGGGGGATCACAATGAGCAGTTCTTC.

The J gene is TRBJ1-5, the V gene TRBV28; D is undetermined. The germline V gene encodes CDR1 MDHEN and CDR2 SYDVKM. The ends were cut back, 5 bases at V and 0 bases at J, with 17 bases in the middle. This CDR3 is 17 amino acids long. The CDR3 region has the DNA TGTGCCAGCAGTCGTTACCGGGAGTCCCATAGCAATCAGCCCCAGCATTTT. Amino acids: CASSRYRESHSNQPQHF. The full variable domain, in which reference TRBV28 and TRBJ1-5 provide the parts outside the CDR3, is DVKVTQSSRYLVKRTGEKVFLECVQDMDHENMFWYRQDPGLGLRLIYFSYDVKMKEKGDIPEGYSVSREKKERFSLILESASTNQTSMYLCASSRYRESHSNQPQHFGDGTRLSIL.

This chain uses TRBV20-1 with TRBJ2-7; no definite D call. The germline V gene has CDR1 DFQATT and CDR2 SNEGSKA (reference sequence). The CDR3 length is 13 residues. The ends were cut back, 2 bases at V and 4 bases at J, with 12 bases in the middle. CDR3: CSARLSGTYEQYF. In DNA form, the CDR3 reads TGCAGTGCTAGATTATCCGGCACTTACGAGCAGTACTTC.

The chain is built from TRBV4-1 and TRBJ2-7; TRBD2 matches 11 bases. Germline loops: CDR1 MGHRA, CDR2 YSYEKL. With V trimmed by 0 bases and J by 2 bases, 12 bases remained unmatched. This CDR3 has 19 amino acids. The CDR3 region has the DNA TGCGCCAGCAGCCAAGATTTTAAGACTAGCGGGGCGACCGCCTACGAGCAGTACTTC. As protein: CASSQDFKTSGATAYEQYF.

The genes are TRBV18 and TRBJ2-1; no clear D. The CDR3 covers 13 residues. Per the germline V gene, CDR1 is KGHSH and CDR2 is LQKENI. V lost 2 bases and J lost 13, with 15 bases in between. The CDR3 sequence is CASSPYGIETQFF. CDR3 DNA sequence: TGTGCCAGCTCACCATATGGTATCGAGACCCAGTTCTTC.

This clonotype was observed a handful of times. The chain uses TRBV18 and TRBJ2-3; D possibly corresponds to TRBD2 (7 bases). Between the trimmed V and J ends, which lost 0 bases and 6 bases, there was a span of 19 bases. The germline CDR1 and CDR2 sequences are KGHSH and LQKENI. The CDR3 has 17 residues. The CDR3 protein is CASSPPRGAISADTQYF. The CDR3 nucleotides are TGTGCCAGCTCACCACCACGGGGGGCCATTTCGGCGGATACGCAGTATTTT.

The chain is built from TRBV21-1 and TRBJ1-2; TRBD1, the D gene given by the table, was not confirmed from the DNA. TRBV21-1 constitutes a pseudogene. The CDR3 is 15 residues long. The CDR3 is CASSPPLAGSYGYTF. As DNA, the CDR3 is TGTGCCAGCAGCCCCCCGTTGGCAGGATCCTATGGCTACACCTTC.

CDR3 sequence (DNA): TGTGCCATCAGTGGATCCAGGGGAGGCAATCAGCCCCAGCATTTT. Protein: CAISGSRGGNQPQHF. V gene TRBV10-3 combines with J gene TRBJ1-5; tentatively, D is TRBD1 (6 bases). This CDR3 comprises 15 residues. Germline values: CDR1 ENHRY, CDR2 SYGVKD. V was shortened by 4 bases and J by 2 bases, with 12 bases between the two germline ends.